The clone carrying this T cell receptor beta chain has only one observation. The antigen is undetermined. The authors loaded 150 to 250 ng DNA, about 30,000 T cell genomes, into sorted-subset replicate PCRs. The protocol was immunoSEQ multiplex PCR, while the TCRdb copy is restricted to in-frame clones and leaves out a portion. The sample has roughly 2 million clones, 95% seen once. The entry originates in a study of shared clonotypes between healthy human individuals. Findings of the study overall: Clonotype sharing among donors was thought likely to change with sequencing depth. Compared with clonotypes that all four donors shared, non-shared clonotypes had lower generation probabilities. For sorted subsets, rarefaction showed incomplete sequencing despite large depth.

Germline CDR1 and CDR2: MNHEY and SVGAGI. The CDR3 loop spans 15 amino acids. V gave up 0 bases and J gave up 3 bases, with 12 bases separating them. The clonotype was recovered from a young man in good health. The chain is built from TRBV6-5 and TRBJ2-7, with D uncertain. The sequencing input was naive CD4+ T cells sorted from blood. The subset: CD45RA+ positively selected. The CDR3 sequence: CASSYSWVEGYEQYF. CDR3 sequence (DNA): TGTGCCAGCAGTTACTCATGGGTTGAAGGCTACGAGCAGTACTTC.